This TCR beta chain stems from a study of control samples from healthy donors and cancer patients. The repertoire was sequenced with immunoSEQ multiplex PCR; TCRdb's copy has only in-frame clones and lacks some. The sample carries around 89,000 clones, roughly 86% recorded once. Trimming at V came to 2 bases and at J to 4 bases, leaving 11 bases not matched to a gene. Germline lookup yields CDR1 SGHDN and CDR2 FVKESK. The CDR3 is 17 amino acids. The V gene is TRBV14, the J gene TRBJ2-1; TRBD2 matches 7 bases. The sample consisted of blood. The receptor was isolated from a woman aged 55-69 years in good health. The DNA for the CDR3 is TGTGCCAGCAGCCAAAACTGGGTGGGAGGGTCGTACAATGAGCAGTTCTTC. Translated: CASSQNWVGGSYNEQFF.